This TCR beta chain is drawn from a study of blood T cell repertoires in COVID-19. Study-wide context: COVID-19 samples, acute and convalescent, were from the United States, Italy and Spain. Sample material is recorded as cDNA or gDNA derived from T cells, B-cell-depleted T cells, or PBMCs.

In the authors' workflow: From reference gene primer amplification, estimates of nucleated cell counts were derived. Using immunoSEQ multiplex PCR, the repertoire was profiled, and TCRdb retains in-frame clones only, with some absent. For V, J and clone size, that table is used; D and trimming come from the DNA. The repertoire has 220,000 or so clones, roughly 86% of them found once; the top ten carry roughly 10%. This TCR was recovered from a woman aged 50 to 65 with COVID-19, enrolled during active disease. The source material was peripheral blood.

The CDR3 reads CASSYERRANTQYF. CDR3 coding DNA: TGTGCCAGCAGTTACGAACGTCGAGCGAATACGCAGTATTTT. The V and J genes are TRBV6-5 and TRBJ2-3; no clear D. The CDR3 consists of 14 residues. V was cut by 2 bases and J by 7 bases, with 13 bases left in between. Germline V CDR1 and CDR2: MNHEY, SVGAGI.